This TCR beta chain came from a study of T cell responses to AZD1222 COVID-19 vaccine. At the level of the study: It was second doses at about 4 or about 12 weeks that were pooled.

The data were produced by immunoSEQ multiplex PCR, yet TCRdb's version contains in-frame clones alone and is incomplete. This table holds 200,000 to 300,000 clones, about 92% found once. The ends lost 3 bases at V and 7 bases at J; junction bases unmatched: 12. CDR1 LGHDT and CDR2 YNNKEL come from the germline V gene (reference sequence). This CDR3 contains 16 residues. Details on this clone: What it binds is not known.

Study-level findings and limits: Seropositivity was recorded at baseline in only 6 or 7 AZD1222 recipients. Spike-specific TCR breadth and depth were elevated following two AZD1222 doses. Clonal diversity may have been underestimated in mostly white British donors.

The chain recombines TRBV3-1 (or the pseudogene TRBV3-2) with TRBJ1-5; 7 nucleotides match TRBD1. The clonotype comes from an adult in good health. Sequenced here: peripheral blood, sampled on day 0 of AZD1222 vaccination. CDR3 sequence: CASSHGGGGKLQPQHF. The CDR3 DNA reads as TGTGCCAGCAGCCACGGAGGAGGGGGCAAGCTCCAGCCCCAGCATTTT.